The 20 T cell receptor beta chains below were found in one sample sequenced in a study of OX40 agonist ivuxolimab in advanced cancers. The library was prepared using the immunoSEQ multiplex PCR assay. As stored in TCRdb, this immuneACCESS dataset retains in-frame rearrangements with V and J assigned. A fraction of the clones does not appear; measured against another copy, unresolved V genes explain less than half of the discrepancy, and the remainder lacks a known reason. The sample yields about 62,000 clones; about 81% were counted once. The ten largest make up approximately 1% of the sample. The sample in question was CD4+ or CD8+ T cells sorted from blood, obtained in a trial of the OX40 agonist ivuxolimab. Receptor source: an adult with an advanced solid tumor such as melanoma, head and neck, liver or kidney cancer.

About this clone itself: Other DNA sequences in the sample encode the same CDR3. The rearrangement links TRBV11-2 to TRBJ2-7, with 9 bases that match TRBD1. V trimming: 5 bases; J trimming: 5 bases; junction bases outside the gene matches: 10. In germline, CDR1 is SGHAT, CDR2 FQNNGV. The CDR3 is 15 residues long. DNA for the CDR3: TGTGCCAGCAGCGAAGGGGGTCACAGGGGGCACGAGCAGTACTTC. The encoded protein is CASSEGGHRGHEQYF.

This clone was seen only a few times. The genes are TRBV5-6 and TRBJ2-2, with a tentative D call TRBD2 (5 bases). The CDR3 is 15 amino acids. Looked up from germline, CDR1 is SGHDT and CDR2 is YYEEEE. Trimming left V 0 bases short and J 4 bases short, with 10 bases between. The CDR3 coding sequence is TGTGCCAGCAGCTTGGCCGGGGTCCCCACCGGGGAGCTGTTTTTT. Protein sequence: CASSLAGVPTGELFF. Complete variable domain (other parts from reference TRBV5-6 and TRBJ2-2): DAGVTQSPTHLIKTRGQQVTLRCSPKSGHDTVSWYQQALGQGPQFIFQYYEEEERQRGNFPDRFSGHQFPNYSSELNVNALLLGDSALYLCASSLAGVPTGELFFGEGSRLTVL.

This clone occurred once. This chain connects TRBV5-1 to TRBJ1-5, with 8 bases matching TRBD1. Germline values: CDR1 SGHRS, CDR2 YFSETQ. J was trimmed by 0 bases and V by 2 bases; bases with no gene match: 1. The CDR3 spans 15 residues. The CDR3 region has the DNA TGCGCCAGCAGCTTTACAGGGGGTAGCAATCAGCCCCAGCATTTT. This sequence encodes CASSFTGGSNQPQHF.

V usage is TRBV6-5 and J usage is TRBJ2-1; D not resolved. The CDR3 spans 11 residues. Trimming pared 4 bases from V and 9 bases from J, leaving 7 bases between. CDR1 and CDR2 (germline): MNHEY, SVGAGI. The CDR3 nucleotides read TGTGCCAGCAGTTCCGTGGGTGAGCAGTTCTTC. This codes for CASSSVGEQFF.

The chain employs TRBV10-3 and TRBJ2-1, with D possibly matching TRBD2 (5 bases). V was clipped by 7 bases and J by 8 bases, with 12 bases between them. Germline V lookup: CDR1 ENHRY, CDR2 SYGVKD. There are 12 residues in the CDR3. The CDR3 sequence is CAIKDSDHEQFF. In nucleotides, the CDR3 is TGTGCCATCAAAGATAGCGACCATGAGCAGTTCTTC.

This chain joins TRBV9 and TRBJ2-7, with D tentatively TRBD1 or TRBD2 (5 bases each). V was cut by 0 bases and J by 7 bases, with 23 bases left in between. The CDR3 is 17 amino acids. Per the germline V gene, CDR1 is SGDLS and CDR2 is YYNGEE. The CDR3 DNA is TGTGCCAGCAGCGTAGGGCTCACTTTGGGGCAGGGCGGGGAGCAGTACTTC. Protein: CASSVGLTLGQGGEQYF.

The V and J genes are TRBV6-4 and TRBJ2-1; D remains ambiguous. Germline CDR1 reads MRHNA; CDR2 reads SNTAGT. This CDR3 comprises 15 residues. V lost 0 bases and J lost 10, with 16 bases in between. The CDR3 protein is CASSDSGLASAEQFF. CDR3 DNA sequence: TGTGCCAGCAGTGACTCAGGGTTGGCCTCGGCGGAGCAGTTCTTC.

The chain employs TRBV5-1 and TRBJ2-3; D ambiguous. V was trimmed by 3 bases and J by 0 bases, leaving 11 bases between them. The CDR3 length is 15 residues. Germline assignment: CDR1 SGHRS and CDR2 YFSETQ. This CDR3 reads CASSSKLTSTDTQYF. CDR3 in DNA: TGCGCCAGCAGCTCGAAGTTAACTAGCACAGATACGCAGTATTTT.

The J gene is TRBJ2-5, the V gene TRBV30; D gene uncertain. The CDR3 totals 13 residues. Germline V gene data show CDR1 as GTSNPN and CDR2 as SVGIG (reference sequence). The germline V and J ends were trimmed by 2 bases and 3 bases, with 10 bases remaining between them. The CDR3 region has the DNA TGTGCCTGGAGTCGGTTGCCCAAAGAGACCCAGTACTTC. Amino acid sequence: CAWSRLPKETQYF.

The chain links TRBV18 to TRBJ2-4; possible D gene TRBD2, 5 bases. CDR1 and CDR2 from the germline V gene are KGHSH and LQKENI. The V end was cut by 0 bases, the J end by 3 bases, with 21 bases between. CDR3 length equals 19 residues. CDR3 residues: CASSPPNRLREQSKNIQYF. The CDR3 coding sequence is TGTGCCAGCTCACCACCTAACAGATTGAGGGAGCAGAGCAAAAACATTCAGTACTTC. The full variable domain, its missing parts supplied by reference TRBV18 and TRBJ2-4, is NAGVMQNPRHLVRRRGQEARLRCSPMKGHSHVYWYRQLPEEGLKFMVYLQKENIIDESGMPKERFSAEFPKEGPSILRIQQVVRGDSAAYFCASSPPNRLREQSKNIQYFGAGTRLSVL.

CDR3 nucleotides: TGTGCCAGCAAGGACAGGGAAGGAAACACCATATATTTT. The encoded protein is CASKDREGNTIYF. This chain joins TRBV9 and TRBJ1-3, with 8 bases matching TRBD1. Germline CDR1 is SGDLS and CDR2 is YYNGEE. With 6 bases clipped from V and 4 bases from J, the junction kept 3 bases outside the gene matches. This CDR3 comprises 13 residues.

The CDR3 protein is CAWKMDRGPGTEAFF. The CDR3 region has the DNA TGTGCCTGGAAGATGGATAGGGGGCCCGGCACTGAAGCTTTCTTT. This chain uses TRBV30 with TRBJ1-1; 7 bases match TRBD1. Trimming at V came to 4 bases and at J to 4 bases, leaving 12 bases not matched to a gene. Germline V gene sequence: CDR1 GTSNPN, CDR2 SVGIG (reference sequence). The CDR3 loop spans 15 amino acids.

J is TRBJ2-3 and V is TRBV11-3; D remains unclear. The length of the CDR3 is 15 residues. Trimming cost V 1 base and J 0 bases, with 8 bases left between them. In germline, CDR1 is SGHNT, CDR2 YENEEA. The CDR3 nucleotides are TGTGCCAGCAGCTTAGGTCCCCCCAGCACAGATACGCAGTATTTT. Amino acid sequence: CASSLGPPSTDTQYF.

The V and J genes are TRBV5-1 and TRBJ2-7; 9 bases align to TRBD2. Germline V gene sequence: CDR1 SGHRS, CDR2 YFSETQ. The CDR3 contains 16 residues. Losses at the gene ends were 1 base for V and 7 bases for J; bases not matched to a gene: 12. The CDR3 reads CASSLQAGGSPGEQYF. As DNA, the CDR3 is TGCGCCAGCAGCTTGCAAGCGGGGGGATCTCCTGGGGAGCAGTACTTC.

The chain combines TRBV10-1 with TRBJ2-5; TRBD1 aligns across 12 bases. Trimming removed 3 bases from V and 5 bases from J; junction bases left unmatched: 7. This CDR3 has 16 residues. From germline, CDR1 is WNHNN and CDR2 SYGVQD (reference sequence). DNA of the CDR3: TGCGCCAGCAGTGAATTTTGGGACAGGGGGCAGGAGACCCAGTACTTC. This codes for CASSEFWDRGQETQYF.

The rearrangement uses TRBV5-6 and TRBJ1-6; D gene uncertain. Germline V gives CDR1 SGHDT, CDR2 YYEEEE. V lost 0 bases and J lost 3, with 7 bases in between. The CDR3 has 15 amino acids. As DNA, the CDR3 is TGTGCCAGCAGCTTGGGGGGTGGCTATAATTCACCCCTCCACTTT. Translating it yields CASSLGGGYNSPLHF.

This clone is labeled as medium-sized. The chain joins TRBV28 to TRBJ1-5, with 8 bases fitting TRBD1. In germline, CDR1 is MDHEN, CDR2 SYDVKM. The J segment lost 4 bases and the V segment lost 6 bases, leaving 17 bases of the junction unmatched. There are 18 residues in the CDR3. The CDR3 here is CASSASQRWDRTNQPQHF. CDR3 DNA: TGTGCCAGCAGCGCTTCTCAAAGGTGGGACAGGACAAATCAGCCCCAGCATTTT.

A single count supports this clone. V and J are TRBV10-3 and TRBJ1-1; TRBD1 aligns across 8 bases. Germline assignment: CDR1 ENHRY and CDR2 SYGVKD. Losses at the gene ends were 0 bases for V and 10 bases for J; bases not matched to a gene: 7. The CDR3 has 14 residues. CDR3 loop: CAISESSGTGGAFF. CDR3 in DNA: TGTGCCATCAGTGAGTCGAGCGGGACAGGAGGAGCTTTCTTT.

The chain couples TRBV4-1 to TRBJ1-2; maybe TRBD1 (5 bases). The CDR3 totals 15 residues. CDR1 is MGHRA, CDR2 YSYEKL, per germline. Trimming stripped 0 bases from V and 4 bases from J, with 12 bases between. The CDR3 loop is CASSQDEGRAYGYTF. For the CDR3, the DNA is TGCGCCAGCAGCCAAGACGAGGGCAGGGCCTATGGCTACACCTTC.

The chain links TRBV19 to TRBJ1-2, with 7 nucleotides matching TRBD1. Germline CDR1 and CDR2: LNHDA and SQIVND (reference sequence). CDR3 length equals 14 residues. Trimming at V came to 4 bases and at J to 2 bases, leaving 4 bases not matched to a gene. CDR3: CASSKQGGNYGYTF. CDR3 coding DNA: TGTGCCAGTAGTAAGCAGGGGGGGAACTATGGCTACACCTTC.